This T cell receptor (beta chain) was retrieved from a study of T-cell memory formation after mild COVID-19. This CDR3 has 15 amino acids. After removal of 5 bases from V and 9 bases from J, the junction contained 12 bases not matched to a gene. CDR1 and CDR2 (germline): LGHNA, YSLEER. TCRdb itself ran the 5' RACE reads through MiXCR, one entry per CDR3 protein. The sample has approximately 400,000 distinct CDR3 sequences, approximately 19% seen once; the top ten hold roughly 21%. There are a few counts of this clonotype. The specimen was PBMCs or a T cell subset sorted from them (not recorded which). This sequence originates from a man between 18 and 35 years old who had mild COVID-19 (a few samples of this study predate the infection). Cell type and time point are not known. V is TRBV4-3 and J is TRBJ1-5; 8 nucleotides agree with TRBD1. The CDR3 here is CASSATRQGASPQHF. The CDR3 DNA reads TGCGCCAGCAGCGCTACTCGGCAGGGGGCATCGCCCCAGCATTTT.